This TCR beta chain originates from a study of T cell responses to AZD1222 COVID-19 vaccine. Some clones are missing from TCRdb's copy, which holds only in-frame ones; the method was immunoSEQ multiplex PCR. The top ten hold 2.5% of the sample, which has roughly 100,000 clones, over 75% seen once. V was clipped by 1 base and J by 6 bases, with 24 bases between them. The CDR3 is made up of 19 amino acids. Germline loops: CDR1 SGHAT, CDR2 FQNNGV. The sequence came from an adult in good health. V gene TRBV11-2 combines with J gene TRBJ1-4, with D tentatively TRBD1 (6 bases). This material consisted of peripheral blood, taken on day 0 of AZD1222 vaccination. The CDR3 loop reads CASSLVPTGGRGAYEKLFF. The CDR3 bases are TGTGCCAGCAGCTTAGTACCGACAGGAGGCCGGGGAGCTTATGAAAAACTGTTTTTT. Supplemented by reference TRBV11-2 and TRBJ1-4, the full variable domain reads EAGVAQSPRYKIIEKRQSVAFWCNPISGHATLYWYQQILGQGPKLLIQFQNNGVVDDSQLPKDRFSAERLKGVDSTLKIQPAKLEDSAVYLCASSLVPTGGRGAYEKLFFGSGTQLSVL.